The 7 T cell receptor beta chains below were found in one sample sequenced in a study of OX40 agonist ivuxolimab in advanced cancers. TCRdb's table, derived via immunoSEQ multiplex PCR, lists solely in-frame clones and lacks some. The sample shows tens of thousands of clones, over 80% of them seen only once. Sample: CD4+ or CD8+ T cells sorted from blood, taken in a trial of the OX40 agonist ivuxolimab. Receptors originate from an adult with an advanced solid tumor such as melanoma, head and neck, liver or kidney cancer.

The rearrangement links TRBV28 to TRBJ1-2; no clear D gene. This CDR3 comprises 15 residues. Germline V lookup: CDR1 MDHEN, CDR2 SYDVKM. With 5 bases removed from V and 0 bases from J, the gap between germline ends came to 13 bases. The CDR3 region has the DNA TGTGCCAGCAGTCGACGAGGGAGGGCTAACTATGGCTACACCTTC. This encodes CASSRRGRANYGYTF.

This chain links TRBV23-1 with TRBJ1-1; TRBD1 matches 10 bases. TRBV23-1 is identified as an open reading frame with a role that is uncertain. This CDR3 comprises 17 residues. J gave up 1 base and V 2 bases, and 7 bases lay outside the gene matches. CDR3 in DNA: TGCGCCAGCAGTCAAAAGACAGGGGGCTTGGAGAACACTGAAGCTTTCTTT. Amino acid sequence: CASSQKTGGLENTEAFF.

The gene calls are TRBV9 and TRBJ2-7, with 9 bases fitting TRBD2. The CDR3 length is 15 residues. Trimming at V came to 2 bases and at J to 4 bases, leaving 7 bases not matched to a gene. The germline gives CDR1 SGDLS, CDR2 YYNGEE. This CDR3 is CASSVGTSSRYEQYF. The DNA of the CDR3 is TGTGCCAGCAGCGTTGGGACTAGCTCACGATACGAGCAGTACTTC.

The chain links TRBV7-9 to TRBJ1-1; D not certain. The CDR3 runs 14 residues. The germline V gene has CDR1 SEHNR and CDR2 FQNEAQ (reference sequence). The V end lost 0 bases, the J end lost 0 bases, and 5 bases lay between the germline ends. CDR3 protein: CASSLAGLNTEAFF. CDR3 nucleotides: TGTGCCAGCAGCTTAGCTGGCCTGAACACTGAAGCTTTCTTT.

J is TRBJ1-3 and V is TRBV4-2, with a weak D call TRBD1 (6 bases). The CDR3 runs 17 residues. The V gene's germline CDR1 is LGHNA and CDR2 YNFKEQ. V lost 0 bases and J 4 bases, leaving 16 bases between the germline ends. CDR3 nucleotides: TGTGCCAGCAGCCAAGATCCCCTGGGGGCTACAGGAAACACCATATATTTT. Translated: CASSQDPLGATGNTIYF.

The rearrangement links TRBV15 to TRBJ1-3; TRBD1 is a possible D gene (5 bases). CDR3 length equals 18 residues. Germline values: CDR1 LNHNV, CDR2 YYDKDF (reference sequence). V was shortened by 0 bases and J by 0 bases, with 15 bases between the two germline ends. In DNA form, the CDR3 reads TGTGCCACCAGCAGAGAATCCCAGGGCCATGGCTCTGGAAACACCATATATTTT. It yields the protein CATSRESQGHGSGNTIYF.

This rearrangement joins TRBV7-8 to TRBJ1-2; D not resolved. Trimming left V 1 base short and J 3 bases short, with 9 bases between. CDR1 SGHVS and CDR2 FQNEAQ come from the germline V gene. CDR3 length equals 14 residues. The CDR3 is CASSLVVGYYGYTF. CDR3 nucleotides: TGTGCCAGCAGCTTAGTGGTGGGGTACTATGGCTACACCTTC. Full variable domain (rest looked up from reference TRBV7-8 and TRBJ1-2): GAGVSQSPRYKVAKRGQDVALRCDPISGHVSLFWYQQALGQGPEFLTYFQNEAQLDKSGLPSDRFFAERPEGSVSTLKIQRTQQEDSAVYLCASSLVVGYYGYTFGSGTRLTVV.